Listed below are T cell receptor beta chains from one sample, sequenced in a study of graft-versus-host responses after intestinal transplantation. Here immunoSEQ multiplex PCR was the method, and the copy in TCRdb shows in-frame clones only, minus some. The sample includes 23,000 or so clones, more than 85% of them seen just once. Here the sequenced sample was PBMCs, taken 39 to 40 days after intestinal transplant. These receptors all come from a human patient who received an intestinal transplant, so some T cells may come from the graft donor. Both conserved end residues are part of each CDR3. Fields, in order: clone size, D gene, V gene, J gene, CDR3 DNA, CDR3 protein. A D gene is named only where the DNA matches it firmly. Size values are once, few and many counts, or a class for expanded clones, and some rows have none.

size: -
D: -
V: TRBV6-1
J: TRBJ2-7
DNA: TGTGCCAGCACCCAGTCCTACGAGCAGTACTTC
CDR3: CASTQSYEQYF

size: -
D: -
V: TRBV19
J: TRBJ1-1
DNA: TGTGCCAGTAGTATGCTCCGGCAGGAAGCTTTCTTT
CDR3: CASSMLRQEAFF

size: -
D: -
V: TRBV21-1
J: TRBJ2-2
DNA: TGTGCCAGCAGCAAAAAGGAACAGGGGGCGAACACCGGGGAGCTGTTTTTT
CDR3: CASSKKEQGANTGELFF

size: -
D: TRBD1
V: TRBV5-4
J: TRBJ2-7
DNA: TGTGCCAGCAGCCCTGGTAGGACAGGGGGCCCTCAAGCCTACGAGCAGTACTTC
CDR3: CASSPGRTGGPQAYEQYF

size: -
D: -
V: TRBV6-1
J: TRBJ1-6
DNA: TGTGCCAGCAGTGCCTCGGGACTGAGGTATAATTCACCCCTCCACTTT
CDR3: CASSASGLRYNSPLHF

size: -
D: TRBD2
V: TRBV6-8
J: TRBJ2-7
DNA: TGTGCCAGCAGGGGACTAGCTGAGAAGCAGTACTTC
CDR3: CASRGLAEKQYF

size: -
D: TRBD2
V: TRBV6-1
J: TRBJ2-1
DNA: TGTGCCAGCAGTGGAGGACTAGCGGGAGAGGTCGTCTCCTACAATGAGCAGTTCTTC
CDR3: CASSGGLAGEVVSYNEQFF

size: -
D: TRBD2
V: TRBV27
J: TRBJ2-5
DNA: TGTGCCAGCAGTTTCCAAAGTGGGACTAGCGGGAGAGAGACCCAGTACTTC
CDR3: CASSFQSGTSGRETQYF

size: once
D: TRBD1
V: TRBV9
J: TRBJ1-2
DNA: TGTGCCAGCAGCGTAAATTACAGGGGGAAGCCGTATGGCTACACCTTC
CDR3: CASSVNYRGKPYGYTF

size: once
D: TRBD1
V: TRBV6-1
J: TRBJ2-1
DNA: TGTGCCAGCAGTGAAGCAGTTGGGACAGGGGGCAATGAGCAGTTCTTC
CDR3: CASSEAVGTGGNEQFF

size: -
D: -
V: TRBV28
J: TRBJ1-3
DNA: TGTGCCAGCAGTTCGCCTGACAGTATCTCTGGAAACACCATATATTTT
CDR3: CASSSPDSISGNTIYF

size: -
D: -
V: TRBV27
J: TRBJ2-7
DNA: TGTGCCACCCCGGAGGCCTACGAGCAGTACTTC
CDR3: CATPEAYEQYF

size: -
D: -
V: TRBV7-3
J: TRBJ2-7
DNA: TGTGCCAGCAGCTTAACGGGAGGTGCATACGAGCAGTACTTC
CDR3: CASSLTGGAYEQYF

size: -
D: -
V: TRBV7-8
J: TRBJ2-7
DNA: TGTGCCAGCAGCTTAGGAAGGGTTTGGCCCCCTTCATTCTACGAGCAGTACTTC
CDR3: CASSLGRVWPPSFYEQYF

size: -
D: -
V: TRBV27
J: TRBJ2-1
DNA: TGTGCCAGCAGTTACGGAGGGAGCTCCTACAATGAGCAGTTCTTC
CDR3: CASSYGGSSYNEQFF

size: -
D: -
V: TRBV21-1
J: TRBJ2-4
DNA: TGTGCCAGCAGTAAGATATTGCTACAGCAAAGAAAAAACATTCAGTACTTC
CDR3: CASSKILLQQRKNIQYF

size: once
D: -
V: TRBV27
J: TRBJ1-6
DNA: TGTGCCAGCAGTAGTCGGGGGAGCTCCTATAATTCACCCCTCCACTTT
CDR3: CASSSRGSSYNSPLHF

size: -
D: -
V: TRBV28
J: TRBJ2-6
DNA: TGTGCCAGCAGTTTCCTGGACACGACTGGGGCCAACGTCCTGACTTTC
CDR3: CASSFLDTTGANVLTF

size: -
D: -
V: TRBV5-6
J: TRBJ2-3
DNA: TGTGCCAGCAGCTTGGAGCCAGCCCCAGATACGCAGTATTTT
CDR3: CASSLEPAPDTQYF

size: -
D: -
V: TRBV15
J: TRBJ2-5
DNA: TGTGCCACCAGCAGAGATCTACAAGAGACCCAGTACTTC
CDR3: CATSRDLQETQYF

size: -
D: -
V: TRBV29-1
J: TRBJ2-7
DNA: TGCAGCGTTGAACGTAGGCCTTACGAGCAGTACTTC
CDR3: CSVERRPYEQYF

size: -
D: -
V: TRBV20-1
J: TRBJ1-2
DNA: TGCAGTGCTAGAGACAGGGCAGGCTACACCTTC
CDR3: CSARDRAGYTF

size: -
D: -
V: TRBV5-1
J: TRBJ1-1
DNA: TGCGCCAGCAGCTTGGACGGGTTTGGGAACACTGAAGCTTTCTTT
CDR3: CASSLDGFGNTEAFF

size: -
D: -
V: TRBV10-3
J: TRBJ2-5
DNA: TGTGCCATCAGTGAGTCTTGGTTTAGGCGGGACCGGGAAACGGTTCAAGAGACCCAGTACTTC
CDR3: CAISESWFRRDRETVQETQYF

size: -
D: TRBD2
V: TRBV7-9
J: TRBJ2-7
DNA: TGTGCCAGCAGCTTGGGGGGAGGGCCCTACGAGCAGTACTTC
CDR3: CASSLGGGPYEQYF

size: once
D: -
V: TRBV13
J: TRBJ2-3
DNA: TGTGCCAGCAGCTTAGCGGGCTCCACAGATACGCAGTATTTT
CDR3: CASSLAGSTDTQYF

size: -
D: -
V: TRBV7-9
J: TRBJ2-2
DNA: TGTGCCAGCAGCGGAAATATCCGGGGTCCCGGGGAGCTGTTTTTT
CDR3: CASSGNIRGPGELFF

size: once
D: -
V: TRBV19
J: TRBJ2-7
DNA: TGTGCCAGTAGTATTCTCACTAGCAGCTACGAGCAGTACTTC
CDR3: CASSILTSSYEQYF

size: few
D: TRBD2
V: TRBV10-2
J: TRBJ2-7
DNA: TGCGCCAGCAGTGCCACTAGCGGATCATCCTACGAGCAGTACTTC
CDR3: CASSATSGSSYEQYF

size: -
D: -
V: TRBV19
J: TRBJ2-7
DNA: TGTGCCAGTAGAGATGTAGGACCCTCCTACGAGCAGTACTTC
CDR3: CASRDVGPSYEQYF

size: -
D: -
V: TRBV6-1
J: TRBJ2-7
DNA: TGTGCCAGCAAAGGGCAGTCGAACGAGCAGTACTTC
CDR3: CASKGQSNEQYF

size: once
D: -
V: TRBV6-5
J: TRBJ2-5
DNA: TGTGCCAGCAGTTACGGGGGAAGCCAAGAGACCCAGTACTTC
CDR3: CASSYGGSQETQYF

size: few
D: TRBD2
V: TRBV15
J: TRBJ2-3
DNA: TGTGCCACCAGCAGAGATCTAGCGGGCATAAGCACAGATACGCAGTATTTT
CDR3: CATSRDLAGISTDTQYF

size: -
D: TRBD2
V: TRBV9
J: TRBJ2-7
DNA: TGTGCCAGCAACGTAGCGGGAGGGAGTCCAAATAAAGGCGAGCAGTACTTC
CDR3: CASNVAGGSPNKGEQYF

size: -
D: -
V: TRBV1
J: TRBJ2-7
DNA: TGCACCAGCAGCTCCTTGGGGGAGGCGTCCTACGAGCAGTACTTC
CDR3: CTSSSLGEASYEQYF

size: -
D: -
V: TRBV25-1
J: TRBJ2-1
DNA: TGTGCCAGCAGTGAATGGAGAGGGGTTCGAAACAATGAGCAGTTCTTC
CDR3: CASSEWRGVRNNEQFF

size: -
D: -
V: TRBV14
J: TRBJ2-3
DNA: TGTGCCACCCTGAGGAGGGCACCCAGACCCGCGTTGTATTTT
CDR3: CATLRRAPRPALYF

size: -
D: -
V: TRBV10-2
J: TRBJ2-7
DNA: TGCGCCAGCAGTGAGACTAGCTTTTACTCCTACGAGCAGTACTTC
CDR3: CASSETSFYSYEQYF

size: -
D: TRBD2
V: TRBV19
J: TRBJ2-1
DNA: TGTGCCAGTAGTATCACTAGCGGAACTTACAATGAGCAGTTCTTC
CDR3: CASSITSGTYNEQFF

size: -
D: -
V: TRBV7-3
J: TRBJ2-5
DNA: TGTGCCAGCAGCTCGCCGGGGGAGGAGACCCAGTACTTC
CDR3: CASSSPGEETQYF

size: -
D: -
V: TRBV25-1
J: TRBJ1-2
DNA: TGTGCCAGCAGTGTGGAGGGGGGCAGAAGGTACTATGGCTACACCTTC
CDR3: CASSVEGGRRYYGYTF

size: -
D: -
V: TRBV9
J: TRBJ2-2
DNA: TGTGCCAGCAGCGTAACGGAGTATGCCGGGGAGCTGTTTTTT
CDR3: CASSVTEYAGELFF

size: -
D: -
V: TRBV7-6
J: TRBJ2-7
DNA: TGTGCCAGCACCATCCAGGGAGCCTACGAGCAGTACTTC
CDR3: CASTIQGAYEQYF

size: -
D: -
V: TRBV19
J: TRBJ1-1
DNA: TGTGCCAGTAGTATAGGTCGGGGCCGGACTGAAGCTTTCTTT
CDR3: CASSIGRGRTEAFF

size: -
D: -
V: TRBV28
J: TRBJ1-1
DNA: TGTGCCAGCAGTTTATCCGTCACTGAAGCTTTCTTT
CDR3: CASSLSVTEAFF

size: -
D: -
V: TRBV11-2
J: TRBJ2-7
DNA: TGTGCCAGCAGCTTAGCCGGACTATCCGAGCAGTACTTC
CDR3: CASSLAGLSEQYF

size: few
D: TRBD1
V: TRBV6-5
J: TRBJ2-1
DNA: TGTGCCAGCAGTTACCGGGCAGGGGGCAATGAGCAGTTCTTC
CDR3: CASSYRAGGNEQFF

size: -
D: -
V: TRBV30
J: TRBJ1-2
DNA: TGTGCCTGGACGGGCAGCTATGGCTACACCTTC
CDR3: CAWTGSYGYTF

size: -
D: TRBD2
V: TRBV7-8
J: TRBJ2-1
DNA: TGTGCCAGCAGCCCAAGCGGGAGACCCTACAATGAGCAGTTCTTC
CDR3: CASSPSGRPYNEQFF

size: -
D: TRBD1
V: TRBV14
J: TRBJ1-5
DNA: TGTGCCAGCAGTCGCGGACAGGGGAGCGCTTATAGCAATCAGCCCCAGCATTTT
CDR3: CASSRGQGSAYSNQPQHF